This T cell receptor beta chain appears in the sequencing data of a study of T cells expressing NK-cell markers. The CDR3 covers 22 residues. The V gene's germline CDR1 is ENHRY and CDR2 SYGVKD. From the 5' RACE reads, TCRdb lists one entry per CDR3 protein and no DNA. Its table records about 390,000 distinct CDR3 sequences. The material sequenced was blood T cells: a sorted CD56 or NKG2C T cell subset, CD4+ or CD8+ T cells, or bulk PBMC T cells (not recorded which). The chain recombines TRBV10-3 with TRBJ2-3; TCRdb outputs TRBD1, but without DNA this stays unchecked. The clonotype was recovered from a woman aged 45-60 years in good health. This CDR3 is CAISDDRGLPRQGAKTADTQYF.